The 22 T cell receptor beta chains below all came from one sample that was sequenced in a study of T cell responses to AZD1222 COVID-19 vaccine (TCRdb year 2021). The time point tag for this specimen amounts to: baseline before first vaccination. Libraries were built with the immunoSEQ multiplex PCR assay. The table comes from immuneACCESS by way of TCRdb, which keeps in-frame sequences with V and J called. Part of the clones is missing from these tables; in studies checked, under half for an unresolved V gene and the rest for unknown reasons. The table for this sample lists more than 100,000 clones; more than 85% of them were counted only once. The top ten clonotypes cover 5% to 5.5% of the sample. The sequenced sample was peripheral blood, obtained on day 0 of AZD1222 vaccination. These receptors originate from an adult in good health.

CDR3 amino acids: CASSQVLGNSPLHF. The CDR3 DNA sequence: TGTGCCAGCAGCCAAGTTTTGGGTAATTCACCCCTCCACTTT. The chain couples TRBV3-1 (or the pseudogene TRBV3-2) to TRBJ1-6; D unresolved. Trimming took 1 base from V and 6 from J, leaving 7 bases between them. The germline V gene has CDR1 LGHDT and CDR2 YNNKEL (reference sequence). The CDR3 contains 14 residues.

The rearrangement links TRBV5-8 to TRBJ1-3; unclear D gene. Deletions cut 0 bases from V and 2 bases from J, with 6 bases between. Germline loops: CDR1 SGHTS, CDR2 YDEGEE. The CDR3 runs to 14 residues. The CDR3 DNA is TGTGCCAGCAGCTTGGGTACCGCTGGAAACACCATATATTTT. Translating gives CASSLGTAGNTIYF.

This clone was detected only a few times. The chain recombines TRBV7-8 with TRBJ1-3; D unresolved. The CDR3 runs to 15 residues. V dropped 1 base and J dropped 0 bases, with 7 bases sitting between them. Germline V CDR1 and CDR2: SGHVS, FQNEAQ. The CDR3 loop is CASSLGSGSGNTIYF. DNA for the CDR3: TGTGCCAGCAGCTTAGGGTCGGGCTCTGGAAACACCATATATTTT.

The chain combines TRBV30 with TRBJ1-1; D is unresolved. Germline V lookup: CDR1 GTSNPN, CDR2 SVGIG (reference sequence). The CDR3 loop spans 13 amino acids. V was trimmed by 1 base and J by 0 bases, leaving 6 bases between them. The CDR3 here is CAWSGLMNTEAFF. CDR3 sequence (DNA): TGTGCCTGGAGTGGCCTTATGAACACTGAAGCTTTCTTT.

The chain combines TRBV10-1 with TRBJ2-1; either TRBD1 or TRBD2 may fit D (6 bases each). V lost 6 bases to trimming and J lost 4 bases, with 25 bases between them. The CDR3 loop spans 18 amino acids. Germline V CDR1 and CDR2: WNHNN, SYGVQD (reference sequence). CDR3 DNA sequence: TGCGCCAGCAGGGAAACTCCTTATAAGGGGGGAGATTACAATGAGCAGTTCTTC. The encoded protein is CASRETPYKGGDYNEQFF.

V is TRBV4-1 and J is TRBJ2-3; TRBD2 matches at 10 bases. V lost 2 bases to trimming and J lost 3 bases; unmatched junction nucleotides: 11. Germline assignment: CDR1 MGHRA and CDR2 YSYEKL. The CDR3 contains 18 residues. The CDR3 protein is CASSQQTSGRASTDTQYF. For the CDR3, the DNA is TGCGCCAGCAGCCAACAAACGAGCGGGAGGGCCTCTACAGATACGCAGTATTTT.

The rearrangement links TRBV2 to TRBJ2-7; 9 nucleotides line up with TRBD1. The J segment lost 2 bases and the V segment lost 6 bases, leaving 5 bases of the junction unmatched. There are 14 residues in the CDR3. Germline CDR1 is SNHLY and CDR2 is FYNNEI. The CDR3 spells CASRTRQGAYEQYF. CDR3 nucleotide sequence: TGTGCCAGCAGGACTCGACAGGGGGCCTACGAGCAGTACTTC.

The CDR3 sequence is CASSLPGGRFDGYTF. CDR3 DNA: TGTGCCAGCAGTCTTCCCGGGGGACGGTTTGACGGCTACACCTTC. The rearrangement links TRBV25-1 to TRBJ1-2; a possible D gene is TRBD1 (5 bases). The CDR3 length is 15 residues. Trimming removed 5 bases at V and 8 bases at J, with 21 bases between. Germline V gene lookup returns CDR1 MGHDK and CDR2 SYGVNS.

The rearrangement uses TRBV5-5 and TRBJ1-2, with D tentatively TRBD1 (6 bases). Trimming left V 0 bases short and J 6 bases short, with 15 bases between. The CDR3 is 15 residues long. CDR1 and CDR2 from the germline V gene are SGHKS and YYEKEE (reference sequence). This CDR3 is CASSLGWGASHGYTF. The CDR3 DNA reads TGTGCCAGCAGCTTGGGTTGGGGGGCGAGTCATGGCTACACCTTC. The full variable domain, in which reference TRBV5-5 and TRBJ1-2 provide the parts outside the CDR3, is DAGVTQSPTHLIKTRGQQVTLRCSPISGHKSVSWYQQVLGQGPQFIFQYYEKEERGRGNFPDRFSARQFPNYSSELNVNALLLGDSALYLCASSLGWGASHGYTFGSGTRLTVV.

V gene TRBV30 combines with J gene TRBJ1-2; D gene ambiguous. The CDR3 is made up of 10 amino acids. The germline gives CDR1 GTSNPN, CDR2 SVGIG (reference sequence). Trimming cost V 1 base and J 8 bases, with 5 bases left between them. The CDR3 sequence is CAWSGEGYTF. CDR3 coding DNA: TGTGCCTGGAGTGGCGAGGGCTACACCTTC. The whole variable domain, remainder taken from reference TRBV30 and TRBJ1-2, is SQTIHQWPATLVQPVGSPLSLECTVEGTSNPNLYWYRQAAGRGLQLLFYSVGIGQISSEVPQNLSASRPQDRQFILSSKKLLLSDSGFYLCAWSGEGYTFGSGTRLTVV.

The chain has TRBV12-3 or TRBV12-4 and TRBJ1-1; unclear D gene. With 1 base removed from V and 1 base from J, the gap between germline ends came to 4 bases. The CDR3 extends over 13 amino acids. The CDR3 loop is CASSLGPNTEAFF. CDR3 nucleotides: TGTGCCAGCAGTTTAGGTCCGAACACTGAAGCTTTCTTT.

This clone appeared a single time. The V call is TRBV28, the J call TRBJ2-2; TRBD1 might be the D (6 bases). The CDR3 runs to 16 residues. The V gene lost 2 bases and the J gene lost 0 bases, with 10 bases spanning the gap. Germline V gene data show CDR1 as MDHEN and CDR2 as SYDVKM. The CDR3 sequence is CASSLEGVPNTGELFF. The CDR3 DNA reads as TGTGCCAGCAGTTTAGAGGGGGTGCCGAACACCGGGGAGCTGTTTTTT.

The chain joins TRBV5-4 to TRBJ2-3; TRBD2 aligns across 8 bases. V shed 4 bases, J shed 4 bases, and the junction held 11 bases outside the gene matches. The CDR3 extends over 16 amino acids. Germline assignment: CDR1 SGHNT and CDR2 YYREEE (reference sequence). CDR3 sequence reads: CASSLAIRGGPDTQYF. CDR3 bases: TGTGCCAGCAGCCTTGCAATACGGGGGGGCCCAGATACGCAGTATTTT.

This chain joins TRBV19 and TRBJ1-5, with D unresolved. Trimming took 5 bases from V and 5 from J, leaving 19 bases between them. The germline V gene encodes CDR1 LNHDA and CDR2 SQIVND (reference sequence). The CDR3 runs to 16 residues. CDR3 protein: CASSATRILLDQPQHF. CDR3 sequence (DNA): TGTGCCAGTAGTGCGACCAGGATCCTTTTGGATCAGCCCCAGCATTTT.

This clone was seen a single time. The V and J genes are TRBV5-8 and TRBJ2-1; D ambiguous. V dropped 1 base and J dropped 8 bases, with 19 bases sitting between them. Germline loops: CDR1 SGHTS, CDR2 YDEGEE. This CDR3 spans 16 amino acids. The CDR3 is CASSLLGLVGLHEQFF. The CDR3 coding sequence is TGTGCCAGCAGCTTGTTGGGCCTAGTAGGGTTGCATGAGCAGTTCTTC.

The chain links TRBV14 to TRBJ2-1; 10 bases match TRBD2. V dropped 0 bases and J dropped 2; count of bases not matched to a gene: 1. The CDR3 runs to 16 residues. From germline, CDR1 is SGHDN and CDR2 FVKESK. CDR3: CASSQESGGAYNEQFF. The CDR3 DNA reads TGTGCCAGCAGCCAAGAGAGCGGGGGGGCCTACAATGAGCAGTTCTTC.

The DNA for the CDR3 is TGTGCCAGCAAATCCATCTACTCTGGAAACACCATATATTTT. It specifies CASKSIYSGNTIYF. The chain uses TRBV27 and TRBJ1-3; D is unclear. Germline-derived CDR1 and CDR2 are MNHEY and SMNVEV (reference sequence). CDR3 length equals 14 residues. V lost 7 bases and J lost 0, with 10 bases in between.

The J gene is TRBJ1-1, the V gene TRBV7-2; no clear D gene. V lost 1 base, J lost 1 base, and 4 bases lay in between. This CDR3 comprises 13 residues. From germline, CDR1 is SGHTA and CDR2 FQGNSA. The CDR3 is CASSLDSNTEAFF. In DNA form, the CDR3 reads TGTGCCAGCAGCTTAGATTCGAACACTGAAGCTTTCTTT.

The V gene is TRBV7-9, the J gene TRBJ1-2; D ambiguous. Trimming pared 1 base from V and 0 bases from J, leaving 6 bases between. The germline gives CDR1 SEHNR, CDR2 FQNEAQ (reference sequence). The CDR3 is made up of 14 amino acids. The CDR3 DNA sequence: TGTGCCAGCAGCTTAGAGGTACCTAACTATGGCTACACCTTC. Residues: CASSLEVPNYGYTF. The whole variable domain, remainder taken from reference TRBV7-9 and TRBJ1-2, is DTGVSQNPRHKITKRGQNVTFRCDPISEHNRLYWYRQTLGQGPEFLTYFQNEAQLEKSRLLSDRFSAERPKGSFSTLEIQRTEQGDSAMYLCASSLEVPNYGYTFGSGTRLTVV.

V is TRBV2 and J is TRBJ2-5, with 12 bases matching TRBD1. CDR1 and CDR2 from the germline V gene are SNHLY and FYNNEI. The CDR3 extends over 15 amino acids. V lost 3 bases, J lost 5 bases, and 4 bases stayed unmatched. CDR3 sequence reads: CASSDRDRGLETQYF. For the CDR3, the DNA is TGTGCCAGCAGTGACCGGGACAGGGGGCTGGAGACCCAGTACTTC.

The chain links TRBV3-1 (or the pseudogene TRBV3-2) to TRBJ1-3, with a weak D call TRBD1 (5 bases). CDR3 size: 15 residues. Germline assignment: CDR1 LGHDT and CDR2 YNNKEL (reference sequence). Trimming pared 2 bases from V and 3 bases from J, leaving 11 bases between. The CDR3 bases are TGTGCCAGCAGCCAATCCAGGGTGTTTGGAAACACCATATATTTT. Residues: CASSQSRVFGNTIYF.

This clone was seen a handful of times. The rearrangement uses TRBV5-1 and TRBJ2-1, with a tentative D call TRBD1 (5 bases). Trimming cost V 4 bases and J 4 bases, with 12 bases left between them. The CDR3 has 14 amino acids. Per the germline V gene, CDR1 is SGHRS and CDR2 is YFSETQ. As DNA, the CDR3 is TGCGCCAGCAGCCATACTGACAGTTACAATGAGCAGTTCTTC. Protein product: CASSHTDSYNEQFF. Complete variable domain (other parts from reference TRBV5-1 and TRBJ2-1): KAGVTQTPRYLIKTRGQQVTLSCSPISGHRSVSWYQQTPGQGLQFLFEYFSETQRNKGNFPGRFSGRQFSNSRSEMNVSTLELGDSALYLCASSHTDSYNEQFFGPGTRLTVL.